This is a list of T cell receptor beta chains from one sample in a study of vaccination effects on CD4 cells after COVID-19. The table came from immunoSEQ multiplex PCR; TCRdb's copy has only in-frame clones and leaves some out. The profile shows fewer than 75,000 clones, roughly 80% of them singletons. No antigen is known for these receptors. Source: CD4+ T cells from PBMCs cultured without peptide, taken before COVID-19 vaccination. These TCRs come from a human donor who received a COVID-19 vaccine. The CDR3 runs from the conserved cysteine through the conserved F or W. A D gene is named only where the DNA matches it firmly. Clone size is stated in some rows and not others, as once, few, many or a class when expanded.

>18|TRBJ2-2|TRBV6-1|TRBD2|.
TGTGCCAGCAGTGAAGTCTGGGGCGGGGGGGCGGCCGACGGGGAGCTGTTTTTT
CASSEVWGGGAADGELFF
>15|TRBJ2-1|TRBV5-1|TRBD2|.
TGCGCCAGCAGCTCGGTAGCGGGGGGGGACAATGAGCAGTTCTTC
CASSSVAGGDNEQFF
>14|TRBJ1-2|TRBV5-1|.|.
TGCGCCAGCAGCATGGGGGACTTGTCCTATGGCTACACCTTC
CASSMGDLSYGYTF
>16|TRBJ1-4|TRBV4-2|.|.
TGTGCCAGCAGCCCCGTTGCCGGGGCGGGTAATGAAAAACTGTTTTTT
CASSPVAGAGNEKLFF
>16|TRBJ2-2|TRBV24-1|.|few
TGTGCCACCAGTGACCGAGACAACCTGAACACCGGGGAGCTGTTTTTT
CATSDRDNLNTGELFF
>13|TRBJ2-1|TRBV29-1|.|once
TGCAGCGGGACTCCCAGCTCCTACAATGAGCAGTTCTTC
CSGTPSSYNEQFF
>13|TRBJ2-3|TRBV19|.|.
TGTGCCAGTAGTCGTCCAGGAACAGATACGCAGTATTTT
CASSRPGTDTQYF
>19|TRBJ2-6|TRBV6-2/TRBV6-3|.|.
TGTGCCAGCAGTTACTCGGCCATCGGACTCTCCTCTGGGGCCAACGTCCTGACTTTC
CASSYSAIGLSSGANVLTF
>16|TRBJ1-1|TRBV30|.|.
TGTGCCTGGATGTATGGGGTTACAGACCCAAACACTGAAGCTTTCTTT
CAWMYGVTDPNTEAFF
>14|TRBJ1-6|TRBV12-5|.|.
TGTGCTAGTGCTTTTGGAGGGGGAATTTCACCCCTCCACTTT
CASAFGGGISPLHF
>13|TRBJ1-6|TRBV6-5|TRBD1|.
TGTGCCAGCAGAACAGGGGGCAACTCACCCCTCCACTTT
CASRTGGNSPLHF
>15|TRBJ1-2|TRBV24-1|.|.
TGTGCCACCACCGAAAAGACCGACTCTCGCTGTGGCTACACCTTC
CATTEKTDSRCGYTF